This passage covers 25 T cell receptor beta chains from one sample sequenced in a study of CD8 T cells in Susac syndrome. After extraction with the RNeasy kit, about 0.45 to 1 ug of the RNA was reverse transcribed using random hexamers. TCRdb itself ran the immunoSEQ multiplex PCR reads through MiXCR, one entry per CDR3 protein. This table has 77,000 or so distinct CDR3 sequences, about 95% appearing once. Source material: CD8+ T cells from PBMCs. Receptor source: a human donor with multiple sclerosis.

This clonotype was seen only once. The chain is built from TRBV15 and TRBJ1-1; D uncertain. The V and J ends lost 0 bases and 1 base respectively, with 6 bases between them. Looked up from germline, CDR1 is LNHNV and CDR2 is YYDKDF (reference sequence). The CDR3 runs 14 residues. CDR3 in DNA: TGTGCCACCAGCAGAGATACCGGGAACACTGAAGCTTTCTTT. As protein: CATSRDTGNTEAFF.

The chain has TRBV29-1 and TRBJ1-1, with a possible D match to TRBD1 (6 bases). The CDR3 runs 13 residues. CDR1 and CDR2 from the germline V gene are SQVTM and ANQGSEA. Trimming cost V 7 bases and J 7 bases, with 19 bases left between them. CDR3 nucleotides: TGCAGCGCCGAGGGGCCACAGGGCGGTGAAGCTTTCTTT. This encodes CSAEGPQGGEAFF.

V gene TRBV5-1 combines with J gene TRBJ2-3; possible D gene TRBD2, 7 bases. CDR3 length equals 15 residues. The ends were cut back, 4 bases at V and 6 bases at J, with 18 bases in the middle. The germline CDR1 and CDR2 sequences are SGHRS and YFSETQ. The CDR3 region has the DNA TGCGCCAGCAGCCCTTGGGGGGGCGCCGCGGATACGCAGTATTTT. Encoded protein: CASSPWGGAADTQYF.

The chain carries TRBV29-1 and TRBJ2-1, with TRBD2 identical over 11 bases. The CDR3 sequence is 18 residues long. Germline CDR1 SQVTM, CDR2 ANQGSEA. V shed 3 bases and J 5 bases; nucleotides not matched to a gene: 15. The CDR3 region is CSVDGLAGGNIGDNEQFF. The CDR3 DNA reads as TGCAGCGTTGACGGACTAGCGGGCGGGAATATAGGAGACAATGAGCAGTTCTTC.

This rearrangement joins TRBV27 to TRBJ2-5; weak D call: TRBD2 (5 bases). The germline V gene has CDR1 MNHEY and CDR2 SMNVEV (reference sequence). This CDR3 region has 14 residues. V lost 10 bases, J lost 4 bases, and 19 bases lay in between. The CDR3 sequence: CATRPLGMTETQYF. CDR3 in DNA: TGTGCCACCCGCCCCCTCGGGATGACAGAGACCCAGTACTTC.

This chain connects TRBV7-6 to TRBJ1-6; TRBD1 might be the D (5 bases). This CDR3 is 16 amino acids long. Germline V gene sequence: CDR1 SGHVS, CDR2 FNYEAQ. Trimming shortened V by 1 base and J by 7 bases, and 14 bases separated the two germline ends. CDR3 loop: CASSLEGPGPNSPLHF. The CDR3 DNA is TGTGCCAGCAGCTTAGAGGGACCAGGGCCAAATTCACCCCTCCACTTT. Variable domain in full (rest from reference TRBV7-6 and TRBJ1-6): GAGVSQSPRYKVTKRGQDVALRCDPISGHVSLYWYRQALGQGPEFLTYFNYEAQQDKSGLPNDRFSAERPEGSISTLTIQRTEQRDSAMYRCASSLEGPGPNSPLHFGNGTRLTVT.

This clonotype was seen a single time. The chain has TRBV13 and TRBJ1-1; TRBD1 is a possible D gene (5 bases). The germline V and J ends were trimmed by 5 bases and 5 bases, with 15 bases remaining between them. From germline, CDR1 is PRHDT and CDR2 FYEKMQ (reference sequence). The CDR3 length is 14 residues. The CDR3 DNA reads as TGTGCCAGCAGCGGGGGGGGGTTTTTTACTGAAGCTTTCTTT. Amino acids: CASSGGGFFTEAFF.

This chain joins TRBV2 and TRBJ2-5; D is undetermined. Germline CDR1 and CDR2: SNHLY and FYNNEI. Trimming removed 0 bases at V and 2 bases at J, with 13 bases between. CDR3 length equals 16 residues. The CDR3 is CASSEALRGSQETQYF. The CDR3 DNA is TGTGCCAGCAGTGAAGCGCTTCGCGGCAGTCAAGAGACCCAGTACTTC.

The chain employs TRBV6-2 or TRBV6-3 and TRBJ2-7, with D possibly TRBD2 on 5 matching bases. V lost 5 bases to trimming and J lost 5 bases, with 19 bases between them. The V gene's germline CDR1 is MNHEY and CDR2 SVGEGT. This CDR3 comprises 15 residues. CDR3 in amino acids: CASSRYRTSPDEQYF. CDR3 bases: TGTGCCAGCAGTCGTTACCGGACTTCTCCGGACGAGCAGTACTTC.

The chain couples TRBV12-3 or TRBV12-4 to TRBJ1-1; D unclear. V shed 1 base and J shed 1 base, with 7 bases lying between them. The CDR3 is 14 amino acids. This CDR3 is CASSLGTGNTEAFF. The CDR3 DNA reads TGTGCCAGCAGTTTAGGTACGGGGAACACTGAAGCTTTCTTT.

The V and J genes are TRBV11-2 and TRBJ2-5, with D perhaps TRBD2 (5 bases). V was pared by 6 bases and J by 0 bases, with 8 bases between. Germline V gene sequence: CDR1 SGHAT, CDR2 FQNNGV. CDR3 length: 13 residues. In DNA, the CDR3 is TGTGCCAGCAGTCGGGGATACCAAGAGACCCAGTACTTC. Translated: CASSRGYQETQYF.

The chain recombines TRBV9 with TRBJ2-5, with D possibly TRBD1 on 5 matching bases. Per the germline V gene, CDR1 is SGDLS and CDR2 is YYNGEE. V was cut by 6 bases and J by 2 bases, with 17 bases left in between. The CDR3 has 15 amino acids. CDR3 sequence (DNA): TGTGCCAGCAACCTTTGGGGCACCCCACAAGAGACCCAGTACTTC. The encoded protein is CASNLWGTPQETQYF. Filled out from reference TRBV9 and TRBJ2-5, the complete variable domain reads DSGVTQTPKHLITATGQRVTLRCSPRSGDLSVYWYQQSLDQGLQFLIQYYNGEERAKGNILERFSAQQFPDLHSELNLSSLELGDSALYFCASNLWGTPQETQYFGPGTRLLVL.

V gene TRBV13 combines with J gene TRBJ1-2; tentatively, D is TRBD1 (5 bases). V was clipped by 5 bases and J by 4 bases, with 14 bases between them. Germline values: CDR1 PRHDT, CDR2 FYEKMQ (reference sequence). The CDR3 is made up of 14 amino acids. The CDR3 DNA reads as TGTGCCAGCAGCCCCCTTGGGGCGAGCTATGGCTACACCTTC. Protein product: CASSPLGASYGYTF.

This clonotype appeared once. The V call is TRBV9, the J call TRBJ2-1, with a tentative D call TRBD2 (7 bases). V was cut by 4 bases and J by 8 bases, with 22 bases left in between. CDR1 SGDLS and CDR2 YYNGEE come from the germline V gene. CDR3 length equals 16 residues. The CDR3 nucleotides read TGTGCCAGCAGCATCACAGGGATGGGGGGGAGCGATGAGCAGTTCTTC. Translating it yields CASSITGMGGSDEQFF.

The chain carries TRBV14 and TRBJ1-2; D gene ambiguous. Trimming cost V 4 bases and J 6 bases, with 12 bases left between them. This CDR3 region has 13 residues. Germline V gene sequence: CDR1 SGHDN, CDR2 FVKESK. The DNA of the CDR3 is TGTGCCAGCAGCCCCAGCCAGGCGGATGGCTACACCTTC. Translated, it gives CASSPSQADGYTF.

This chain connects TRBV13 to TRBJ2-1; D is uncertain. Per germline, CDR1 PRHDT and CDR2 FYEKMQ (reference sequence). Trimming shortened V by 5 bases and J by 7 bases, and 12 bases separated the two germline ends. The CDR3 runs to 13 residues. The CDR3 here is CASSLTSGNEQFF. The CDR3 region has the DNA TGTGCCAGCAGCCTCACGAGTGGGAATGAGCAGTTCTTC.

The chain has TRBV5-1 and TRBJ1-2; no definite D call. Trimming pared 0 bases from V and 1 base from J, leaving 16 bases between. Germline V gene sequence: CDR1 SGHRS, CDR2 YFSETQ. The CDR3 is made up of 17 amino acids. CDR3 bases: TGCGCCAGCAGCTTGGCCAGGTTTTTGCGGGATAACTATGGCTACACCTTC. It codes for CASSLARFLRDNYGYTF.

The rearrangement uses TRBV7-2 and TRBJ1-1; TRBD1 agrees at 8 bases. CDR3 length: 15 amino acids. The trim removed 1 base at V and 2 bases at J, leaving 3 bases unmatched. CDR1 is SGHTA, CDR2 FQGNSA, per germline. CDR3 protein: CASSLGTGTNTEAFF. The CDR3 DNA reads TGTGCCAGCAGCTTAGGGACAGGGACAAACACTGAAGCTTTCTTT.

This sequence joins TRBV7-8 and TRBJ2-1; possibly TRBD2 for D (6 bases). The CDR3 is 15 residues long. The germline gives CDR1 SGHVS, CDR2 FQNEAQ. Trimming stripped 7 bases from V and 6 bases from J, with 19 bases between. Written as DNA, the CDR3 is TGTGCCAGCAACAGGCCGCGACTAGGAGGCAATGAGCAGTTCTTC. Its protein product is CASNRPRLGGNEQFF.

The gene calls are TRBV2 and TRBJ2-5; D possibly corresponds to TRBD1 (5 bases). Germline CDR1 SNHLY, CDR2 FYNNEI. The CDR3 runs 14 residues. Trimming pared 6 bases from V and 5 bases from J, leaving 16 bases between. The CDR3 loop is CASRGPTWRETQYF. The CDR3 DNA reads TGTGCCAGCAGGGGGCCAACATGGCGGGAGACCCAGTACTTC.

V and J are TRBV6-2 or TRBV6-3 and TRBJ2-3; tentatively, D is TRBD2 (7 bases). With 2 bases removed from V and 2 bases from J, the gap between germline ends came to 8 bases. This CDR3 is built from 14 residues. CDR1 is MNHEY, CDR2 SVGEGT, per germline. The CDR3 DNA follows: TGTGCCAGCAGTTACGGGGGGGCCACAGATACGCAGTATTTT. Translation: CASSYGGATDTQYF.

The genes are TRBV29-1 and TRBJ2-1; D gene unclear. CDR3 size: 13 residues. V gave up 3 bases and J gave up 10 bases, with 16 bases separating them. Germline V gene sequence: CDR1 SQVTM, CDR2 ANQGSEA. The CDR3 loop is CSVEVSSLGEQFF. The CDR3 coding sequence is TGCAGCGTTGAGGTCAGCTCACTGGGCGAGCAGTTCTTC.

The CDR3 reads CSVGTSRSYEQYF. The CDR3 nucleotides are TGCAGCGTCGGGACTAGCCGATCCTACGAGCAGTACTTC. The chain uses TRBV29-1 and TRBJ2-7; 9 positions match TRBD2. CDR1 is SQVTM, CDR2 ANQGSEA, per germline. The CDR3 sequence is 13 residues long. V lost 6 bases, J lost 1 base, and 4 bases stayed unmatched.

CDR3 protein: CATSSGQSDSKAIGAYEQYF. CDR3 nucleotides: TGTGCCACCAGCAGTGGTCAATCGGACTCGAAGGCCATAGGCGCCTACGAGCAGTACTTC. This chain links TRBV15 with TRBJ2-7; tentative D call: TRBD2 (5 bases). The V gene's germline CDR1 is LNHNV and CDR2 YYDKDF (reference sequence). This CDR3 has 20 amino acids. The ends were cut back, 3 bases at V and 2 bases at J, with 29 bases in the middle. Full variable domain (missing parts from reference TRBV15 and TRBJ2-7): DAMVIQNPRYQVTQFGKPVTLSCSQTLNHNVMYWYQQKSSQAPKLLFHYYDKDFNNEADTPDNFQSRRPNTSFCFLDIRSPGLGDTAMYLCATSSGQSDSKAIGAYEQYFGPGTRLTVT.

V gene TRBV13 combines with J gene TRBJ2-5; 8 nucleotides line up with TRBD2. The CDR3 has 17 residues. Germline-derived CDR1 and CDR2 are PRHDT and FYEKMQ (reference sequence). J gave up 1 base and V 1 base, and 8 bases lay outside the gene matches. In nucleotides, the CDR3 is TGTGCCAGCAGCTTAGCCGGTAGCGGGGCCCTCCAAGAGACCCAGTACTTC. Encoded protein: CASSLAGSGALQETQYF.